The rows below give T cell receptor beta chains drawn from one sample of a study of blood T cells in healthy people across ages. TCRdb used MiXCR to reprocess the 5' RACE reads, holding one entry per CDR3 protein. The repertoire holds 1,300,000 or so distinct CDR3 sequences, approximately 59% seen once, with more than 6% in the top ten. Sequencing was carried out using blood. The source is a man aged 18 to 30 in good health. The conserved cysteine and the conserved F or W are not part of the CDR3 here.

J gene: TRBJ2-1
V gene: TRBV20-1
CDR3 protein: SARPGLAGLYNEQF

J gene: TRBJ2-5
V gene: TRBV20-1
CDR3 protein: SARRESQETQY

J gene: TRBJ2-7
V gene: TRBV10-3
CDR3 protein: AITGQRGYEQY

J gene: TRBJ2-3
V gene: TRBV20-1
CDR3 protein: SAAFPQGVFTDTQY

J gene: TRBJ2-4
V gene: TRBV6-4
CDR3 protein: ASSDRGIAKNIQY

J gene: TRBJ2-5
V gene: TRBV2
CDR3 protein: AGRLNQETQY

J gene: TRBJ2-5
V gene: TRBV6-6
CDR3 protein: ASSYLGEAQY

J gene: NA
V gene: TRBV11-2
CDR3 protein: ASSLDRWGLRDQSEQY

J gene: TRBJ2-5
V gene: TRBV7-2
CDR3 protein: ASSLLPMGTQY

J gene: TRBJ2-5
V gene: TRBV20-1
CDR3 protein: SASVPGQLEETQY

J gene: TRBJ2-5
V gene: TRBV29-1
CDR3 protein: SAEGPGEQETQY

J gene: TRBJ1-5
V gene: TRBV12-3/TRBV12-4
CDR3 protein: ASSSDSWSQPQH

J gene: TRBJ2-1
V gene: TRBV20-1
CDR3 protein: SARDRLAGSTGQF

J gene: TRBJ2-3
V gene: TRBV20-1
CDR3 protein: SARRELEGGVRDTQY

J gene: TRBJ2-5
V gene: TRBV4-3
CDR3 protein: ASSQVAQGGEETQY

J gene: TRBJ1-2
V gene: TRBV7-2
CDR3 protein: ASSLDQTGKYGYT

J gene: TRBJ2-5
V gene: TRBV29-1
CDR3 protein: SVDQGGIGETQY

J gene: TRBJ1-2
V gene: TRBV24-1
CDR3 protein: ATSESTGGNYGYT

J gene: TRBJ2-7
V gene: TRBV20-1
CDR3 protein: SARRPASGEQY

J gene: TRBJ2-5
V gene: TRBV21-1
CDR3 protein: ASSPPGIQTQY

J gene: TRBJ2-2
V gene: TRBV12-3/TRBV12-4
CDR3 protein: ASKATQNTGELF

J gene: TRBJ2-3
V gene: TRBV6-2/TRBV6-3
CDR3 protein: ASRDSGNTDTQY

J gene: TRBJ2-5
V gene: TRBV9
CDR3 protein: ASSVDRANEQY

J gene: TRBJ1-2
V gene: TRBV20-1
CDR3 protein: SAPGRTHNYGYT

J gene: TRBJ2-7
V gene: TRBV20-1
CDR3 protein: SASRSQHEQY

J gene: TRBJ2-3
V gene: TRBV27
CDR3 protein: ASSSSRRDTQY

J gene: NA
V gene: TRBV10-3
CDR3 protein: AIGEISYEQY

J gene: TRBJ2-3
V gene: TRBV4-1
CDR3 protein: ASSQARGATDTQY

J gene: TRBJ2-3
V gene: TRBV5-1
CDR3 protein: ASSSIAGYSTDTQY

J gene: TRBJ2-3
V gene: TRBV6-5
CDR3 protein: ASSSGTSGRTQY

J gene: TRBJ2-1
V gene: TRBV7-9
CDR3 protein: ASGASQGMGPRNEQF

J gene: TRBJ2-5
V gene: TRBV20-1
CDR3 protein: SVASQETQY

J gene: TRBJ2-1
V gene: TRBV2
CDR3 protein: ASKSGGAYNEQF

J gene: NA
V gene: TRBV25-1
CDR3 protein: ASSEYLDRWETQY

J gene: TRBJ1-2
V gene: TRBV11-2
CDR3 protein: ASSLEAYGYT

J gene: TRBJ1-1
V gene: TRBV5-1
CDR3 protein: ASSVTGGAMNTEAF

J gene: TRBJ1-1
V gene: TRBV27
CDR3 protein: ASSLLTGGNTEAF

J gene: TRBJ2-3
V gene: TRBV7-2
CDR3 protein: ASSLAPRATDTQY

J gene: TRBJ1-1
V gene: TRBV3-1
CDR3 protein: AVSSGGPYEAF

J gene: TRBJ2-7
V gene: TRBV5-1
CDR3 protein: ASSSEGFSYEQY

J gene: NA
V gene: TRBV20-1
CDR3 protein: SADTSDSYEQY

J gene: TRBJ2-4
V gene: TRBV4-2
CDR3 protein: ASSQGGFGTFDKNIQY

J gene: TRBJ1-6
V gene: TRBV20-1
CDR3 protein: SARAGPVVGSPLH

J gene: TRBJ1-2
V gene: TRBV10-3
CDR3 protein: AISESVGGSGYT

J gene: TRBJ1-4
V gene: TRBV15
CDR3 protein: ATSRGLGRMNEKLF

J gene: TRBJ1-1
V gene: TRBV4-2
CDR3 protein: ASSQVSLGEAF

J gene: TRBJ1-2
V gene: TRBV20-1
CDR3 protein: SASGGEGSYGYT

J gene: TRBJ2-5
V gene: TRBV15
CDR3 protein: ATSSRGRSRVETQY

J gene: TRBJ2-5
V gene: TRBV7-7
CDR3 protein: ASSLVGGRETQY

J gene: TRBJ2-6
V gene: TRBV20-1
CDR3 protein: SALDGTGNSGANVLT